The T cell receptor beta chain described here comes from a study of blood T cell repertoires in COVID-19. Study-level background: Researchers got acute and convalescent COVID-19 samples from the United States, Italy and Spain.

The table came from immunoSEQ multiplex PCR; TCRdb's copy has only in-frame clones and leaves some out. The sample consists of approximately 380,000 clones, approximately 91% of them appearing once. V lost 0 bases, J lost 0 bases, and 11 bases lay in between. From germline, CDR1 is MNHEY and CDR2 SVGAGI. The CDR3 contains 16 residues. Input material: PBMCs or T cells enriched from blood (not recorded which). The chain carries TRBV6-5 and TRBJ1-1; D gene ambiguous. The sequence was obtained from a woman in her thirties or forties who had been exposed to COVID-19. For the CDR3, the DNA is TGTGCCAGCAGTTACTCGATGGGCCTCATGAACACTGAAGCTTTCTTT. Protein: CASSYSMGLMNTEAFF.